The 21 T cell receptor beta chains given below trace back to one sample, sequenced in a study of shared T cell receptors in the human thymus. The assay was immunoSEQ multiplex PCR, and TCRdb's table has in-frame clones only and misses some. Counted here are some 720,000 clones, roughly 90% occurring once; the ten biggest clones make up 0.0085% to 0.012%. This sample was shared with a second study, whose subject was human thymus T cells.

Sequenced: thymocytes. These receptors originate from a boy under three years old with a congenital heart defect.

A remark on this clone: One junction end disagrees with the germline gene, perhaps due to a read error. V gene TRBV6-6 combines with J gene TRBJ1-2, with 8 bases that match TRBD1. The CDR3 consists of 14 residues. The germline V gene has CDR1 MNHNY and CDR2 SVGAGI (reference sequence). CDR3 protein: CAGRGEDRVYGYTF. CDR3 coding DNA: TGTGCCGGCAGAGGGGAGGACAGGGTCTATGGCTACACCTTC.

This clone was counted once. The J gene is TRBJ2-3, the V gene TRBV10-3; 10 bases line up with TRBD2. CDR3 size: 16 residues. V was pared by 3 bases and J by 2 bases, with 5 bases of the junction left unmatched. Germline CDR1 reads ENHRY; CDR2 reads SYGVKD. CDR3 loop: CAISDRTSGFTDTQYF. The CDR3 DNA is TGTGCCATCAGTGACCGGACTAGCGGCTTCACAGATACGCAGTATTTT.

This clone was observed a single time. This rearrangement joins TRBV7-2 to TRBJ2-1; tentatively, D is TRBD1 (5 bases). The germline V and J ends were trimmed by 5 bases and 6 bases, with 20 bases remaining between them. The CDR3 contains 16 residues. Germline values: CDR1 SGHTA, CDR2 FQGNSA. The CDR3 region is CASSRPWAGRLNEQFF. The CDR3 DNA is TGTGCCAGCAGCCGACCCTGGGCAGGGCGCCTCAATGAGCAGTTCTTC. The variable domain in full, completed from reference TRBV7-2 and TRBJ2-1, reads GAGVSQSPSNKVTEKGKDVELRCDPISGHTALYWYRQSLGQGLEFLIYFQGNSAPDKSGLPSDRFSAERTGGSVSTLTIQRTQQEDSAVYLCASSRPWAGRLNEQFFGPGTRLTVL.

The rearrangement links TRBV5-4 to TRBJ2-7; no reliable D call. Germline values: CDR1 SGHNT, CDR2 YYREEE (reference sequence). The CDR3 runs 16 residues. Trimming left V 4 bases short and J 0 bases short, with 17 bases between. The CDR3 here is CASSITTDKTSYEQYF. As DNA, the CDR3 is TGTGCCAGCAGCATAACCACTGACAAAACCTCCTACGAGCAGTACTTC.

The chain links TRBV28 to TRBJ2-3; 11 positions agree with TRBD2. The V segment lost 4 bases and the J segment 4 bases; nucleotides outside the gene matches: 7. The CDR3 loop spans 16 amino acids. CDR1 is MDHEN, CDR2 SYDVKM, per germline. The CDR3 sequence: CASSSTSGSVADTQYF. The DNA of the CDR3 is TGTGCCAGCAGTTCTACTAGCGGGAGTGTCGCAGATACGCAGTATTTT.

The chain has TRBV13 and TRBJ2-1; no clear D gene. Trimming stripped 0 bases from V and 1 base from J, with 16 bases between. The CDR3 is 18 residues long. The germline gives CDR1 PRHDT, CDR2 FYEKMQ (reference sequence). CDR3 in amino acids: CASSLGVSRRASYNEQFF. CDR3 DNA: TGTGCCAGCAGCTTAGGGGTCTCCCGGAGAGCTTCCTACAATGAGCAGTTCTTC. Based on the CDR3 plus reference TRBV13 and TRBJ2-1, the full variable domain is AAGVIQSPRHLIKEKRETATLKCYPIPRHDTVYWYQQGPGQDPQFLISFYEKMQSDKGSIPDRFSAQQFSDYHSELNMSSLELGDSALYFCASSLGVSRRASYNEQFFGPGTRLTVL.

The genes are TRBV27 and TRBJ2-3; D uncertain. CDR1 is MNHEY and CDR2 is SMNVEV in the germline V gene (reference sequence). This CDR3 has 18 residues. Trimming took 0 bases from V and 1 from J, leaving 17 bases between them. The CDR3 DNA sequence: TGTGCCAGCAGTTTATCCCTCCCGCGGTTGGAAGGCACAGATACGCAGTATTTT. Residues: CASSLSLPRLEGTDTQYF.

This clone has a single count. V gene TRBV2 combines with J gene TRBJ2-1, with D tentatively TRBD1 (5 bases). This CDR3 is built from 15 residues. Trimming took 4 bases from V and 0 from J, leaving 10 bases between them. Per germline, CDR1 SNHLY and CDR2 FYNNEI. Written as DNA, the CDR3 is TGTGCCAGCAGTGGACAGAGTCGCTCCTACAATGAGCAGTTCTTC. Translating gives CASSGQSRSYNEQFF.

V gene TRBV28 combines with J gene TRBJ2-3, with TRBD2 identical over 7 bases. The CDR3 length is 19 residues. CDR1 MDHEN and CDR2 SYDVKM come from the germline V gene. V lost 4 bases and J lost 6; bases outside the gene matches: 22. CDR3 residues: CASSSTLRLAPIRWDTQYF. The DNA of the CDR3 is TGTGCCAGCAGTTCCACTTTACGACTAGCACCAATTAGGTGGGATACGCAGTATTTT.

The chain recombines TRBV28 with TRBJ2-5, with TRBD2 matching over 7 bases. V gave up 8 bases and J gave up 2 bases; unmatched junction bases: 14. The CDR3 consists of 16 residues. Germline V gene lookup returns CDR1 MDHEN and CDR2 SYDVKM. The DNA for the CDR3 is TGTGCCAGCCGCCCAGCGTTACTAGCGTTACAAGAGACCCAGTACTTC. This codes for CASRPALLALQETQYF.

The V and J genes are TRBV6-4 and TRBJ2-4, with D maybe TRBD2 (6 bases). Trimming cost V 2 bases and J 14 bases, with 16 bases left between them. Germline V gene data show CDR1 as MRHNA and CDR2 as SNTAGT. CDR3 length: 13 amino acids. DNA for the CDR3: TGTGCCAGCAGTGACCGAACATCGGGACTTAAGTACTTC. Translation: CASSDRTSGLKYF.

The chain recombines TRBV11-3 with TRBJ2-1, with TRBD2 matching over 7 bases. Germline trimming cut 1 base from V and 7 bases from J; bases unmatched to any gene: 10. The CDR3 length is 16 residues. Germline V CDR1 and CDR2: SGHNT, YENEEA. CDR3 bases: TGTGCCAGCAGCTTAGGAAACACGCGGGAGAAGAATGAGCAGTTCTTC. Its protein product is CASSLGNTREKNEQFF.

This chain joins TRBV23-1 and TRBJ2-3; D possibly corresponds to TRBD2 (6 bases). TRBV23-1 is classed as an ORF, of uncertain function. V was pared by 4 bases and J by 6 bases, with 17 bases between. The CDR3 totals 15 residues. CDR3 coding DNA: TGCGCCAGCAGTCTCGGGACTCCCTCTCAGGATACGCAGTATTTT. Translation: CASSLGTPSQDTQYF.

This clone was counted a single time. The chain links TRBV15 to TRBJ2-1; 7 bases map to TRBD1. Per germline, CDR1 LNHNV and CDR2 YYDKDF (reference sequence). Trimming cost V 0 bases and J 1 base; bases outside gene matches: 12. The CDR3 is 19 amino acids. CDR3 DNA sequence: TGTGCCACCAGCAGAGACCAGGAACAGGGGACGGGGTCCTACAATGAGCAGTTCTTC. Protein: CATSRDQEQGTGSYNEQFF.

The chain joins TRBV6-4 to TRBJ2-1, with 9 positions matching TRBD1. The V gene's germline CDR1 is MRHNA and CDR2 SNTAGT. The CDR3 runs 15 residues. Germline trimming cut 2 bases from V and 10 bases from J; bases unmatched to any gene: 9. Here the CDR3 reads CASSDPETGGGEQFF. The CDR3 bases are TGTGCCAGCAGTGACCCTGAGACAGGGGGTGGAGAGCAGTTCTTC.

The V and J genes are TRBV27 and TRBJ1-2; D not resolved. CDR1 is MNHEY and CDR2 is SMNVEV in the germline V gene (reference sequence). The V end lost 9 bases, the J end lost 4 bases, and 18 bases lay between the germline ends. The CDR3 covers 14 residues. The CDR3 bases are TGTGCCAGTTCTAGAGCCCGTTCCTCCTATGGCTACACCTTC. Translating gives CASSRARSSYGYTF.

This clone has a handful of counts. The rearrangement links TRBV5-4 to TRBJ1-1, with a possible D match to TRBD1 (6 bases). The V gene's germline CDR1 is SGHNT and CDR2 YYREEE (reference sequence). V was clipped by 0 bases and J by 1 base, with 13 bases between them. This CDR3 is 16 amino acids long. In DNA, the CDR3 is TGTGCCAGCAGCTTGGTGGGCAGGGGCCCGAACACTGAAGCTTTCTTT. Its translation is CASSLVGRGPNTEAFF.

This clone was seen more than once but under ten times. The chain combines TRBV6-6 with TRBJ2-6, with 10 bases fitting TRBD1. The CDR3 covers 15 residues. J was trimmed by 3 bases and V by 5 bases; bases with no gene match: 1. The germline gives CDR1 MNHNY, CDR2 SVGAGI (reference sequence). CDR3 in amino acids: CASSDRGRGANVLTF. CDR3 DNA: TGTGCCAGCAGTGACAGGGGGCGTGGGGCCAACGTCCTGACTTTC.

The rearrangement links TRBV9 to TRBJ1-4, with TRBD1 matching 10 bases. This CDR3 has 18 amino acids. J lost 2 bases, V lost 3 bases, and 10 bases had no gene match. CDR1 and CDR2 from the germline V gene are SGDLS and YYNGEE. The CDR3 reads CASSALGGQGMTNEKLFF. As DNA, the CDR3 is TGTGCCAGCAGCGCATTGGGGGGACAGGGGATGACTAATGAAAAACTGTTTTTT.

V is TRBV4-1 and J is TRBJ1-1; D may be TRBD1 (5 bases). Germline lookup yields CDR1 MGHRA and CDR2 YSYEKL. The CDR3 loop spans 15 amino acids. Trimming shortened V by 4 bases and J by 4 bases, and 16 bases separated the two germline ends. The CDR3 bases are TGCGCCAGCAGCCGACTTGGGGCGGAAGGCACTGAAGCTTTCTTT. It encodes CASSRLGAEGTEAFF.

The V gene is TRBV11-3, the J gene TRBJ2-2; 11 bases fit TRBD2. CDR1 is SGHNT, CDR2 YENEEA, per germline. This CDR3 has 18 residues. V shed 1 base, J shed 5 bases, and the junction held 9 bases outside the gene matches. The CDR3 loop is CASSLAPPSGRWTGELFF. The CDR3 DNA reads TGTGCCAGCAGCTTAGCCCCCCCTAGCGGGAGGTGGACCGGGGAGCTGTTTTTT.